These 17 T cell receptor beta chains came from one sample sequenced in a study of T-cell reconstitution after alpha-beta-depleted transplantation in children. Unique molecular identifiers were built into the TCRbeta library. TCRdb called the PCR reads again in MiXCR, with one record for every CDR3 protein. The sample has 500,000 to 650,000 distinct CDR3 sequences; roughly 10% are singletons. Sequenced here: PBMCs, mostly from graft donor cells, sampled 180 days after TCRalphabeta/CD19-depleted stem cell transplant. The receptors were sampled from a female patient aged 2-10 years who had a stem cell transplant for aplastic anemia, so the T cells may come from the graft donor.

The chain carries TRBV20-1 and TRBJ1-6; D is unresolved. CDR3 length: 12 residues. Trimming shortened V by 0 bases and J by 10 bases, and 7 bases separated the two germline ends. Germline CDR1 DFQATT, CDR2 SNEGSKA (reference sequence). Written as DNA, the CDR3 is TGCAGTGCTAGAGATGTAGGGTCACCCCTCCACTTT. Translated, it gives CSARDVGSPLHF.

There are many counts of this clonotype. The chain links TRBV25-1 to TRBJ1-4; the D gene is possibly TRBD1 (5 bases). The CDR3 has 14 amino acids. The V gene lost 3 bases and the J gene lost 0 bases, with 5 bases spanning the gap. Germline values: CDR1 MGHDK, CDR2 SYGVNS. CDR3 nucleotides: TGTGCCAGCAGTGAGGGGGCAACTAATGAAAAACTGTTTTTT. Translating it yields CASSEGATNEKLFF.

This clonotype was observed a handful of times. The chain recombines TRBV4-3 with TRBJ2-7; 8 bases map to TRBD1. Looked up from germline, CDR1 is LGHNA and CDR2 is YSLEER. The J segment lost 5 bases and the V segment lost 3 bases, leaving 6 bases of the junction unmatched. The CDR3 is made up of 14 amino acids. The DNA for the CDR3 is TGCGCCAGCAGCCAGGGGACAGGTTCCCACGAGCAGTACGTC. Its translation: CASSQGTGSHEQYV.

This clonotype was seen a few times. The genes are TRBV5-4 and TRBJ2-3, with 9 bases that match TRBD1. The CDR3 has 16 amino acids. Germline values: CDR1 SGHNT, CDR2 YYREEE (reference sequence). The V segment lost 2 bases and the J segment 3 bases; nucleotides outside the gene matches: 7. The CDR3 DNA sequence: TGTGCCAGCAGCTTCACACAGGGGGCGGGGACAGATACGCAGTATTTT. This codes for CASSFTQGAGTDTQYF.

The sample holds a few counts of this clonotype. The chain employs TRBV7-8 and TRBJ1-4; D not certain. CDR3 size: 13 residues. Per germline, CDR1 SGHVS and CDR2 FQNEAQ. The ends were cut back, 5 bases at V and 8 bases at J, with 12 bases in the middle. The CDR3: CASSPDTLEKLFF. CDR3 DNA: TGTGCCAGCAGCCCAGACACCCTAGAAAAACTGTTTTTT.

The chain couples TRBV7-9 to TRBJ2-5; the D is unclear. CDR3 length: 14 amino acids. V dropped 5 bases and J dropped 1 base, with 11 bases sitting between them. Germline CDR1 is SEHNR and CDR2 is FQNEAQ (reference sequence). Here the CDR3 DNA reads TGTGCCAGCAGCCTACCCTACGGCCAAGAGACCCAGTACTTC. It is translated as CASSLPYGQETQYF.

V is TRBV7-3 and J is TRBJ2-7; 10 bases are a match to TRBD1. V shed 0 bases, J shed 2 bases, and the junction held 4 bases outside the gene matches. CDR3 size: 16 residues. Germline CDR1 is SGHTA and CDR2 is FQGTGA. The CDR3 sequence: CASSLTSGTGAYEQYF. In DNA, the CDR3 is TGTGCCAGCAGCTTAACGTCCGGGACAGGGGCCTACGAGCAGTACTTC.

This clonotype was picked up a small number of times. The chain uses TRBV5-1 and TRBJ2-7; D gene unclear. This CDR3 has 14 residues. Germline assignment: CDR1 SGHRS and CDR2 YFSETQ. Trimming cost V 0 bases and J 2 bases, with 9 bases left between them. The CDR3 DNA reads as TGCGCCAGCAGCTTGGATGGCGACCCCTACGAGCAGTACTTC. It is translated as CASSLDGDPYEQYF.

This clonotype was counted ten times or more. CDR3 loop: CASSLWKPPGQGGQPQHF. The DNA for the CDR3 is TGTGCCAGCAGTTTATGGAAGCCCCCCGGACAGGGAGGGCAGCCCCAGCATTTT. This chain links TRBV28 with TRBJ1-5; TRBD1 matches at 8 bases. The germline V gene encodes CDR1 MDHEN and CDR2 SYDVKM. The V and J ends lost 0 bases and 7 bases, in that order; junction bases with no gene match: 14. The CDR3 extends over 18 amino acids. Full variable domain (remainder filled in from reference TRBV28 and TRBJ1-5): DVKVTQSSRYLVKRTGEKVFLECVQDMDHENMFWYRQDPGLGLRLIYFSYDVKMKEKGDIPEGYSVSREKKERFSLILESASTNQTSMYLCASSLWKPPGQGGQPQHFGDGTRLSIL.

This clonotype was detected ten times or more. J is TRBJ2-1 and V is TRBV7-9; no clear D. The length of the CDR3 is 13 residues. Germline V gene lookup returns CDR1 SEHNR and CDR2 FQNEAQ (reference sequence). V lost 3 bases, J lost 5 bases, and 8 bases lay in between. DNA for the CDR3: TGTGCCAGCAGCTTGGATACAGACAATGAGCAGTTCTTC. Encoded protein: CASSLDTDNEQFF.

Notes on this clonotype: A much larger clone sits a single nucleotide away, making a read error possible. This chain joins TRBV5-1 and TRBJ2-1, with a tentative D call TRBD1 (5 bases). CDR1 and CDR2 from the germline V gene are SGHRS and YFSETQ. This CDR3 has 15 residues. The V and J ends lost 3 bases and 4 bases respectively, with 14 bases between them. The CDR3 DNA sequence: TGCGCCAGCAGCTCGGGTGGGGCGGAATACAATGAGCAGTTCTTC. It is translated as CASSSGGAEYNEQFF.

The chain combines TRBV6-5 with TRBJ2-7; TRBD1 matches 10 bases. This CDR3 spans 14 amino acids. V trimming: 4 bases; J trimming: 4 bases; junction bases outside the gene matches: 4. Germline CDR1 is MNHEY and CDR2 is SVGAGI. In DNA form, the CDR3 reads TGTGCCAGCAGTTGGGACAGGGGCCGGTACGAGCAGTACTTC. It codes for CASSWDRGRYEQYF.

The chain carries TRBV9 and TRBJ2-1; 7 bases line up with TRBD2. From germline, CDR1 is SGDLS and CDR2 YYNGEE. V shed 0 bases, J shed 3 bases, and the junction held 6 bases outside the gene matches. The CDR3 consists of 16 residues. DNA of the CDR3: TGTGCCAGCAGCGTAGCTACTAGCGCGATCTACAATGAGCAGTTCTTC. Its protein is CASSVATSAIYNEQFF.

This clonotype occurred a few times. This chain links TRBV5-1 with TRBJ2-2; 7 bases are a match to TRBD2. The CDR3 contains 15 residues. Germline loops: CDR1 SGHRS, CDR2 YFSETQ. With V trimmed by 5 bases and J by 6 bases, 10 bases remained unmatched. The DNA of the CDR3 is TGCGCCAGCAGTTCTCCGGGACTACCTTCCGGGGAGCTGTTTTTT. Protein sequence: CASSSPGLPSGELFF.

The chain combines TRBV29-1 with TRBJ2-1; TRBD2 aligns across 13 bases. V lost 7 bases, J lost 1 base, and 10 bases stayed unmatched. This CDR3 has 17 amino acids. Germline CDR1 SQVTM, CDR2 ANQGSEA. CDR3 loop: CSALGLAGVFSYNEQFF. The CDR3 coding sequence is TGCAGCGCCCTAGGACTAGCGGGAGTATTTTCCTACAATGAGCAGTTCTTC.

The V gene is TRBV11-3, the J gene TRBJ2-7; D is unresolved. Per germline, CDR1 SGHNT and CDR2 YENEEA. Trimming pared 0 bases from V and 1 base from J, leaving 7 bases between. The CDR3 has 14 residues. CDR3 sequence reads: CASSLEPESYEQYF. The CDR3 DNA sequence: TGTGCCAGCAGCTTAGAGCCCGAGTCCTACGAGCAGTACTTC.

V usage is TRBV7-9 and J usage is TRBJ2-1; TRBD2 aligns across 7 bases. Trimming cost V 8 bases and J 0 bases; bases outside gene matches: 4. This CDR3 region has 14 residues. Germline CDR1 and CDR2: SEHNR and FQNEAQ (reference sequence). The DNA for the CDR3 is TGTGCCAGCTTGCGGGAGTACTCCTACAATGAGCAGTTCTTC. Translating it yields CASLREYSYNEQFF.